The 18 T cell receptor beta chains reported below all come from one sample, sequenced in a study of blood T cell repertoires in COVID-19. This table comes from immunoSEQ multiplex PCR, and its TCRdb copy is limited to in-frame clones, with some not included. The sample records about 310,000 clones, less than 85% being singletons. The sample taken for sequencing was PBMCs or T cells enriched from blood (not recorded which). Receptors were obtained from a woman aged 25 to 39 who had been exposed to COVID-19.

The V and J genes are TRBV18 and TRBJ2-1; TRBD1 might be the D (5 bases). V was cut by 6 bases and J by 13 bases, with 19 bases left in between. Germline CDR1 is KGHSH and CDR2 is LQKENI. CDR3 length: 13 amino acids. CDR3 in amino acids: CASSPNTDSTQFF. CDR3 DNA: TGTGCCAGCTCTCCAAATACCGACAGTACACAGTTCTTC.

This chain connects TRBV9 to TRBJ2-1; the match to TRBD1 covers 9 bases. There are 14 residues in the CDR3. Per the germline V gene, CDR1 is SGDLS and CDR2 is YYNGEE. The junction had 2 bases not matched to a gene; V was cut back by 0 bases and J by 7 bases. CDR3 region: CASSVVGTGNEQFF. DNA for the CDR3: TGTGCCAGCAGCGTAGTAGGGACAGGGAATGAGCAGTTCTTC.

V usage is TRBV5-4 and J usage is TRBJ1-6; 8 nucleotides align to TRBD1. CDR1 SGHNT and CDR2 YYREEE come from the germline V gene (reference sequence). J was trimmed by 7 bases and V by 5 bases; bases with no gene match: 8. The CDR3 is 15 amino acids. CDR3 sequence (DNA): TGTGCCAGCAGGTTAACAGGGGGGAGAAATTCACCCCTCCACTTT. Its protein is CASRLTGGRNSPLHF.

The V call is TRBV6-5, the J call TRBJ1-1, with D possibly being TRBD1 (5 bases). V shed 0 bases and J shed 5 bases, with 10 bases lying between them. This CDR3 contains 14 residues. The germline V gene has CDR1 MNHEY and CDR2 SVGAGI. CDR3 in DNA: TGTGCCAGCAGTTACTCAAGCAGGGCGACTGAAGCTTTCTTT. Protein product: CASSYSSRATEAFF.

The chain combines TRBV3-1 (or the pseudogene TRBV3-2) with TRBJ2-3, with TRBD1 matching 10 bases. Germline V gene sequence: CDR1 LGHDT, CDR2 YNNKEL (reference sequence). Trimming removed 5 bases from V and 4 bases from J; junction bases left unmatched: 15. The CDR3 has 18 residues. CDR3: CASSTRQGARMTADTQYF. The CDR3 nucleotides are TGTGCCAGCAGCACCCGACAGGGGGCTAGGATGACGGCAGATACGCAGTATTTT.

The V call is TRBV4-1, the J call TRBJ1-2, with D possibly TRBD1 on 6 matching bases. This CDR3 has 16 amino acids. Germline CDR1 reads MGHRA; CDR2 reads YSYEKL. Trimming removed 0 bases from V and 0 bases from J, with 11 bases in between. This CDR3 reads CASSQETRGANYGYTF. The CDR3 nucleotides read TGCGCCAGCAGCCAAGAAACCAGGGGAGCTAACTATGGCTACACCTTC.

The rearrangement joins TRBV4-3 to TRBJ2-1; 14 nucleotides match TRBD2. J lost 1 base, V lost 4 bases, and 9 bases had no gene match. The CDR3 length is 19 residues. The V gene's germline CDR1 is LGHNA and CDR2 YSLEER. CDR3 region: CASSRGLAGGPLSYNEQFF. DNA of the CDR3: TGCGCCAGCAGCCGAGGACTAGCGGGGGGCCCTTTATCCTACAATGAGCAGTTCTTC.

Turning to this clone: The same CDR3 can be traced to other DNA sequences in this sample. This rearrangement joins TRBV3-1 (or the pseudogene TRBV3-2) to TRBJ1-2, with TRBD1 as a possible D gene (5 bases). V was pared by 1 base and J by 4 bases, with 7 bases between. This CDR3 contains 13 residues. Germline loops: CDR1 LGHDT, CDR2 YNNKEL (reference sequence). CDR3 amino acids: CASSQVQGYGYTF. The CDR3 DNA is TGTGCCAGCAGCCAAGTCCAGGGCTATGGCTACACCTTC.

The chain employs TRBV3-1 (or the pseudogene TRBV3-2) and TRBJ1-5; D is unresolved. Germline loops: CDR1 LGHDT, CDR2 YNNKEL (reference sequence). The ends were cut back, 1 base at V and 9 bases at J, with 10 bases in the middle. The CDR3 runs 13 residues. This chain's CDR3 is CASSQGEGLPQHF. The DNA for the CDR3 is TGTGCCAGCAGCCAAGGAGAGGGCCTGCCCCAGCATTTT.

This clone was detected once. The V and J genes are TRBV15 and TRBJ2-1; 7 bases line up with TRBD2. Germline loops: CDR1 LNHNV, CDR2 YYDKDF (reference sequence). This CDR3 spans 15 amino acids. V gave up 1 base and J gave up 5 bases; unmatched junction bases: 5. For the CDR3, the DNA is TGTGCCACCAGCAGAGGGCGGGAGTCCCACAATGAGCAGTTCTTC. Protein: CATSRGRESHNEQFF.

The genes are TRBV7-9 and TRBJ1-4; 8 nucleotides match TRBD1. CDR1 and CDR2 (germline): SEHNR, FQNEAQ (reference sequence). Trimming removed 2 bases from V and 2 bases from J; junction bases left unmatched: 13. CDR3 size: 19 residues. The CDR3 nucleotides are TGTGCCAGCAGCTTACCTAAATCCGGACAGGGTTCTACTAATGAAAAACTGTTTTTT. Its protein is CASSLPKSGQGSTNEKLFF.

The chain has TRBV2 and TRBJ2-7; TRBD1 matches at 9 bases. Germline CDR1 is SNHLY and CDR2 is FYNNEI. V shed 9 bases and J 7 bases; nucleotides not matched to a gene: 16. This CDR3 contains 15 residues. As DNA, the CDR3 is TGTGCCAGTCGGCTCGGGACAGGGTTTACGGGTGAGCAGTACTTC. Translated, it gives CASRLGTGFTGEQYF.

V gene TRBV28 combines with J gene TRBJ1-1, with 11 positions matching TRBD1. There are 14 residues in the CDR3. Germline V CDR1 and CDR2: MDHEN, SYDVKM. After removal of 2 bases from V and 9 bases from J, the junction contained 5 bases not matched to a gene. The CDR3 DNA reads TGTGCCAGCAGTTTACCGGACAGGGGGCATCAAGCTTTCTTT. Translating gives CASSLPDRGHQAFF.

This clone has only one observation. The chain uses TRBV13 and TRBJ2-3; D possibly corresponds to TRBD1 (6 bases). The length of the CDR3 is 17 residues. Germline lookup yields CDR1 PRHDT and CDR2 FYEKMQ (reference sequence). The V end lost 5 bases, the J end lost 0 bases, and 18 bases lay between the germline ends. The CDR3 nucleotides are TGTGCCAGCAGCCCTCGCAGGGGTGGGGCGAGCACAGATACGCAGTATTTT. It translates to CASSPRRGGASTDTQYF.

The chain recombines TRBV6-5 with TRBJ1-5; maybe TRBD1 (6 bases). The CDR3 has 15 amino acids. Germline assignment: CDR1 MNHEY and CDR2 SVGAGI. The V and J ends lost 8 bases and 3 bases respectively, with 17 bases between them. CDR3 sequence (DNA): TGTGCCAGCCAACCGGGACACGGAGACAATCAGCCCCAGCATTTT. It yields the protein CASQPGHGDNQPQHF.

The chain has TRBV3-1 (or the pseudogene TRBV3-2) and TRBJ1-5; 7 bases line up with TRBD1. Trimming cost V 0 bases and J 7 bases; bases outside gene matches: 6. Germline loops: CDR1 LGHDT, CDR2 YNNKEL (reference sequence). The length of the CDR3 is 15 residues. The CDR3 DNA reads TGTGCCAGCAGCCAAGAAGGGGGCCCTCACCAGCCCCAGCATTTT. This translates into CASSQEGGPHQPQHF.

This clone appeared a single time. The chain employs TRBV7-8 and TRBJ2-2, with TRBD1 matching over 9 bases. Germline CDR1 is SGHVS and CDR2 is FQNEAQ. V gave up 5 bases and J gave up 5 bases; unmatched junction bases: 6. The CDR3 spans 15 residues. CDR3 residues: CASSLQGAVTGELFF. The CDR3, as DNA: TGTGCCAGCAGCCTACAGGGGGCGGTTACCGGGGAGCTGTTTTTT.

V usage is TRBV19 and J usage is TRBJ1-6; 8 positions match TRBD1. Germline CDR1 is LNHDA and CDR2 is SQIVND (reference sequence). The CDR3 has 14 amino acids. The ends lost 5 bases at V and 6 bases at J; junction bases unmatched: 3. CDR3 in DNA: TGTGCCAGTAGTTGGGGACAGGCTAATTCACCCCTCCACTTT. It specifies CASSWGQANSPLHF.